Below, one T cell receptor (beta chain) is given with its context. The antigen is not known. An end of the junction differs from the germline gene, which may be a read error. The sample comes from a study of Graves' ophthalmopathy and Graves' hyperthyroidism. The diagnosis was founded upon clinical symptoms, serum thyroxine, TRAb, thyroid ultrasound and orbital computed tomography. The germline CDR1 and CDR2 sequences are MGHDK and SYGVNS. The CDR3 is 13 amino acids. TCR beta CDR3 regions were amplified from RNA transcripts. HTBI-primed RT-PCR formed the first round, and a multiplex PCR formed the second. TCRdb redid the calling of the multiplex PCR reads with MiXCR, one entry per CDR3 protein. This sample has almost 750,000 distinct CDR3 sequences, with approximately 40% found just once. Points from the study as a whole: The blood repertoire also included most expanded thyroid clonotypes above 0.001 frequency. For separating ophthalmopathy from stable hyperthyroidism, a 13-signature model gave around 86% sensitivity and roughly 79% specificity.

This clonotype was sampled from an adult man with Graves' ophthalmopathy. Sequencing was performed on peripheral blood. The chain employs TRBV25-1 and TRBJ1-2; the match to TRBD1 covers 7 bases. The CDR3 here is CACSVGDRAGYTF. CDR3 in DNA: TGTGCCTGCAGCGTTGGCGACAGGGCGGGCTACACCTTC.